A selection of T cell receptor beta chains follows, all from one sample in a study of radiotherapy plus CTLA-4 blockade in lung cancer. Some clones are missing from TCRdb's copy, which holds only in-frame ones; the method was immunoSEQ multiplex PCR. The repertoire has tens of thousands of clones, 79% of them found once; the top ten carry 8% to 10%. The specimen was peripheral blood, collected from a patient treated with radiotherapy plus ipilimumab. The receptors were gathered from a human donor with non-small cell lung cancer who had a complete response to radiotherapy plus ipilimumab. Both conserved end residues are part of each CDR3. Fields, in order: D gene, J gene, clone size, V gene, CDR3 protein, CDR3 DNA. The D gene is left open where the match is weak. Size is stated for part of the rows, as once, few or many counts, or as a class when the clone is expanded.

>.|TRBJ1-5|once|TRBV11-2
CASSLRPAGGNSNQPQHF
TGTGCCAGCAGCTTAAGGCCCGCGGGCGGGAACAGCAATCAGCCCCAGCATTTT
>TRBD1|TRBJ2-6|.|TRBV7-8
CASSTTGGVGANVLTF
TGTGCCAGCAGCACGACAGGGGGAGTGGGGGCCAACGTCCTGACTTTC
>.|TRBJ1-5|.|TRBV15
CATSTRRNQNQPQHF
TGTGCCACCAGCACCCGACGGAATCAGAATCAGCCCCAGCATTTT
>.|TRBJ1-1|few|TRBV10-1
CASSDPGGEAFF
TGCGCCAGCAGTGATCCGGGGGGCGAAGCTTTCTTT
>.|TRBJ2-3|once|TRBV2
CASSLGRRLTDTQYF
TGTGCCAGCAGTCTCGGGCGGAGGTTGACAGATACGCAGTATTTT
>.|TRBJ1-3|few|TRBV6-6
CASRDTTQSSGNTIYF
TGTGCCAGCCGGGACACAACGCAGTCTTCTGGAAACACCATATATTTT
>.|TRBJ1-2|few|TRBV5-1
CASSPNPRRYGYTF
TGCGCCAGCAGCCCCAACCCCCGACGGTATGGCTACACCTTC
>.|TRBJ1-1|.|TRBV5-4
CASRTDGAGRNTEAFF
TGTGCCAGCAGGACTGACGGGGCAGGGCGAAACACTGAAGCTTTCTTT
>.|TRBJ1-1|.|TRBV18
CASSPGGVKTEAFF
TGTGCCAGCTCGCCGGGGGGGGTAAAAACTGAAGCTTTCTTT
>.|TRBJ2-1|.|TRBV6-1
CASTPGGTYDNEQFF
TGTGCCAGCACCCCTGGCGGGACATATGACAATGAGCAGTTCTTC
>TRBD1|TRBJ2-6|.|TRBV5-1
CASSQGQGVRSGANVLTF
TGCGCCAGCAGCCAAGGACAGGGGGTAAGGTCTGGGGCCAACGTCCTGACTTTC
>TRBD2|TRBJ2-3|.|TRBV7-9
CASSRGTTELGDTQYF
TGTGCCAGCAGCCGCGGGACTACCGAATTGGGGGATACGCAGTATTTT
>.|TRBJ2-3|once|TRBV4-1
CASSQDGRDTDTQYF
TGCGCCAGCAGCCAAGATGGCCGGGACACAGATACGCAGTATTTT
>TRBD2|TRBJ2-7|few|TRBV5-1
CASSLSSGSSYEQYF
TGCGCCAGCAGCTTGTCAAGCGGGAGCTCCTACGAGCAGTACTTC
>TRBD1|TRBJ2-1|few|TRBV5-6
CASSAWTGDYNEQFF
TGTGCCAGCAGCGCCTGGACAGGGGATTACAATGAGCAGTTCTTC
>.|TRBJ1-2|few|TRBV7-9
CASSLIGSTYGYTF
TGTGCCAGCAGCTTAATCGGCAGCACCTATGGCTACACCTTC
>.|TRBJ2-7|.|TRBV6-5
CASSYVGTSSYEQYF
TGTGCCAGCAGTTATGTCGGGACAAGCTCCTACGAGCAGTACTTC
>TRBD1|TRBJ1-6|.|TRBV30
CAWTVGTGGAYSPLHF
TGTGCCTGGACAGTTGGGACAGGGGGCGCCTATTCACCCCTCCACTTT
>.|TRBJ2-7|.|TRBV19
CASSIGLYEQYF
TGTGCCAGTAGTATAGGCTTATACGAGCAGTACTTC
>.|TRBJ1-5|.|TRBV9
CASSVEDGVGQPQHF
TGTGCCAGCAGCGTAGAGGATGGGGTAGGTCAGCCCCAGCATTTT
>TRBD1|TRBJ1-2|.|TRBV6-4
CASSDPAPRTGERDYGYTF
TGTGCCAGCAGTGACCCAGCCCCTCGGACAGGGGAGAGGGACTATGGCTACACCTTC
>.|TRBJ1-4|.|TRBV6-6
CASSYPPGATNEKLFF
TGTGCCAGCAGTTATCCCCCGGGGGCAACTAATGAAAAACTGTTTTTT
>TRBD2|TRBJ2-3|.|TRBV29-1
CSTDSGGVTDTQYF
TGCAGCACTGATAGCGGGGGAGTGACTGATACGCAGTATTTT
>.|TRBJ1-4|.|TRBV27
CASSRQTSGEKLFF
TGTGCCAGCAGTCGACAGACGAGTGGTGAAAAACTGTTTTTT
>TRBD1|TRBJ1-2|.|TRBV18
CASSPRGQTNYGYTF
TGTGCCAGCTCCCCCCGGGGACAGACTAACTATGGCTACACCTTC
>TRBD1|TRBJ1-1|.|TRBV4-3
CASSQGSRTGAEAFF
TGCGCCAGCAGCCAAGGCAGTCGGACAGGGGCTGAAGCTTTCTTT
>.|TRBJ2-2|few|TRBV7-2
CASTGAGELFF
TGTGCCAGTACAGGAGCCGGGGAGCTGTTTTTT
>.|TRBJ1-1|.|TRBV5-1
CASSFGLGATEAFF
TGCGCCAGCAGCTTCGGCCTCGGGGCCACTGAAGCTTTCTTT
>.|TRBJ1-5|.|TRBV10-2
CASSESTGGANQPQHF
TGCGCCAGCAGTGAGTCGACGGGGGGGGCAAATCAGCCCCAGCATTTT
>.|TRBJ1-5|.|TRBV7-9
CASSLASGAGGQPQHF
TGTGCCAGCAGCTTAGCAAGCGGGGCCGGAGGTCAGCCCCAGCATTTT
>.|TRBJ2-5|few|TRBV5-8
CASSFPGRQETQYF
TGTGCCAGCAGCTTTCCGGGACGGCAAGAGACCCAGTACTTC
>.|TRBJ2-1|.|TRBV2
CASMLEGSSYNEQFF
TGTGCCAGCATGCTGGAGGGGAGCTCCTACAATGAGCAGTTCTTC
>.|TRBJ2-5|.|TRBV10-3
CAISESGSEWETQYF
TGTGCCATCAGTGAGTCGGGGAGCGAATGGGAGACCCAGTACTTC
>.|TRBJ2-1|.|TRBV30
CAWRVHNEQFF
TGTGCCTGGAGGGTCCACAATGAGCAGTTCTTC
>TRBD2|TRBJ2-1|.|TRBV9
CASSRLAGVDNEQFF
TGTGCCAGCAGCAGGTTAGCGGGAGTTGACAATGAGCAGTTCTTC
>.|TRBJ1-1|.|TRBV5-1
CASSLVAGVNTEAFF
TGCGCCAGCAGCTTGGTCGCAGGGGTGAACACTGAAGCTTTCTTT
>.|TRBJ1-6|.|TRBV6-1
CASKDRKAPHSPLHF
TGTGCCAGCAAAGACAGGAAAGCCCCCCATTCACCCCTCCACTTT
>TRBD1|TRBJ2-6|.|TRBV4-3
CASSNTQGAGANVLTF
TGCGCCAGCAGCAACACACAGGGGGCTGGGGCCAACGTCCTGACTTTC
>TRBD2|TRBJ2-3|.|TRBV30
CAWSVKRGGTDTQYF
TGTGCCTGGAGTGTTAAACGGGGGGGCACAGATACGCAGTATTTT
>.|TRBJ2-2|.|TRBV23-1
CASSQSVIYRTNTGELFF
TGCGCCAGCAGTCAATCGGTCATTTACAGGACGAACACCGGGGAGCTGTTTTTT
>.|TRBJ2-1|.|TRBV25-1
CASSEYGGDEQFF
TGTGCCAGCAGTGAATATGGAGGGGATGAGCAGTTCTTC
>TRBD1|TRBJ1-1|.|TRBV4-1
CASSRRTGGINEAFF
TGCGCCAGCAGCCGCCGGACAGGGGGCATTAACGAAGCTTTCTTT
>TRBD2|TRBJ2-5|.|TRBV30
CAWSVHGRASETQYF
TGTGCCTGGAGTGTCCATGGGAGGGCCTCTGAGACCCAGTACTTC
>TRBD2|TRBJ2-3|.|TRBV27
CATSLAGGFTDTQYF
TGTGCCACCTCCCTAGCGGGGGGTTTCACAGATACGCAGTATTTT
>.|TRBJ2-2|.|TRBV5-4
CASSLGRAWSTGELFF
TGTGCCAGCAGCTTGGGGCGGGCCTGGTCTACCGGGGAGCTGTTTTTT
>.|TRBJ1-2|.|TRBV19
CASSSHLANYGYTF
TGTGCCAGTAGTTCTCACTTAGCTAACTATGGCTACACCTTC
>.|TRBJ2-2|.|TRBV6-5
CASTPRGLNTGELFF
TGTGCCAGCACCCCAAGGGGCTTGAACACCGGGGAGCTGTTTTTT
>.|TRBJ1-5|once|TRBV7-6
CASSLAQYQPQHF
TGTGCCAGCAGCTTAGCCCAGTATCAGCCCCAGCATTTT
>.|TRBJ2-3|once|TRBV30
CAWSVGADRDTQYF
TGTGCCTGGAGTGTAGGGGCGGACCGTGATACGCAGTATTTT
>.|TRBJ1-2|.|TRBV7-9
CASSLSSYYGYTF
TGTGCCAGCAGCTTATCTTCGTACTATGGCTACACCTTC